Shown below are 32 T cell receptor beta chains from a single sample sequenced in a study of blood T cells in healthy people across ages. A sample-barcoded 5' primer and a J-beta primer mix were used in a second PCR of about 7 to 12 cycles. TCRdb recomputed calls from the 5' RACE reads with MiXCR, one row per CDR3 protein. The data show roughly 2 million distinct CDR3 sequences, with about 50% seen just once and around 2.1% held by the top ten. What was sequenced was blood. These receptors were obtained from a woman aged 40-49 years in good health.

The V call is TRBV5-1, the J call TRBJ2-7; 10 nucleotides line up with TRBD2. J lost 2 bases, V lost 4 bases, and 9 bases had no gene match. CDR1 is SGHRS and CDR2 is YFSETQ in the germline V gene. This CDR3 region has 16 residues. CDR3 sequence reads: CASSRQRGLATYEQYF. As DNA, the CDR3 is TGCGCCAGCAGCCGTCAGCGGGGACTAGCGACCTACGAGCAGTACTTC.

This clonotype was seen more than once but under ten times. The chain uses TRBV2 and TRBJ2-4; tentatively, D is TRBD2 (6 bases). The V end lost 6 bases, the J end lost 1 base, and 16 bases lay between the germline ends. Germline V gene sequence: CDR1 SNHLY, CDR2 FYNNEI. This CDR3 has 16 amino acids. CDR3 protein: CASSPDFRGAKNIQYF. CDR3 nucleotides: TGTGCCAGCAGCCCCGACTTTCGGGGGGCCAAAAACATTCAGTACTTC.

A few counts support this clonotype. This chain uses TRBV3-1 with TRBJ2-7; D remains ambiguous. The ends were cut back, 3 bases at V and 6 bases at J, with 9 bases in the middle. The CDR3 sequence is 12 residues long. CDR1 and CDR2 (germline): LGHDT, YNNKEL (reference sequence). The DNA for the CDR3 is TGTGCCAGCAGCCAGTCGCAACGCGAGCAGTACTTC. Translated: CASSQSQREQYF.

The chain combines TRBV3-1 with TRBJ2-1; 7 nucleotides agree with TRBD2. J gave up 2 bases and V 1 base, and 8 bases lay outside the gene matches. This CDR3 is built from 17 residues. The germline CDR1 and CDR2 sequences are LGHDT and YNNKEL (reference sequence). CDR3 DNA: TGTGCCAGCAGCCAAGGAGCGGGACTATTAACCTACAATGAGCAGTTCTTC. This encodes CASSQGAGLLTYNEQFF.

The chain combines TRBV4-3 with TRBJ1-2; 9 positions agree with TRBD1. Germline CDR1 LGHNA, CDR2 YSLEER. The CDR3 consists of 15 residues. V gave up 2 bases and J gave up 7 bases; unmatched junction bases: 8. Here the CDR3 DNA reads TGCGCCAGCAGCCAAATCCGGACAGGGGCGGGTGGCTACACCTTC. Translation: CASSQIRTGAGGYTF.

The chain uses TRBV5-1 and TRBJ1-2, with D hard to call. The length of the CDR3 is 14 residues. Germline CDR1 and CDR2: SGHRS and YFSETQ. Deletions cut 3 bases from V and 3 bases from J, with 12 bases between. As DNA, the CDR3 is TGCGCCAGCAGCTCTGAAGACACGTACTATGGCTACACCTTC. Protein product: CASSSEDTYYGYTF.

This chain connects TRBV9 to TRBJ1-1; possibly TRBD1 for D (5 bases). The CDR3 loop spans 13 amino acids. The V end was cut by 4 bases, the J end by 7 bases, with 14 bases between. Germline loops: CDR1 SGDLS, CDR2 YYNGEE. The CDR3 region has the DNA TGTGCCAGCAGCCCCGGTGGGGGGGGTGAAGCTTTCTTT. This translates into CASSPGGGGEAFF.

The chain links TRBV7-9 to TRBJ1-2; maybe TRBD1 (6 bases). This CDR3 has 15 amino acids. Looked up from germline, CDR1 is SEHNR and CDR2 is FQNEAQ (reference sequence). V lost 5 bases, J lost 8 bases, and 21 bases lay in between. In DNA form, the CDR3 reads TGTGCCAGCAGCCTCTCGGACAGAACCTGGGGAGGCTACACCTTC. Protein product: CASSLSDRTWGGYTF.

Only a few counts were recorded for this clonotype. The chain employs TRBV10-3 and TRBJ1-1; D possibly corresponds to TRBD1 (5 bases). The CDR3 is 14 amino acids. V was pared by 7 bases and J by 1 base, with 13 bases between. Germline lookup yields CDR1 ENHRY and CDR2 SYGVKD. The CDR3 DNA sequence: TGTGCCATCACAATGGACACAAAGAACACTGAAGCTTTCTTT. Translation gives CAITMDTKNTEAFF.

This clonotype has just one count. This rearrangement joins TRBV5-1 to TRBJ1-2, with 9 bases that match TRBD1. The CDR3 extends over 15 amino acids. With V trimmed by 0 bases and J by 8 bases, 8 bases remained unmatched. Germline loops: CDR1 SGHRS, CDR2 YFSETQ. CDR3 DNA: TGCGCCAGCAGCTTGGACAGGGGGCGATCGGAGGGCTACACCTTC. Translated: CASSLDRGRSEGYTF.

Only a few counts were recorded for this clonotype. The chain recombines TRBV12-3 or TRBV12-4 with TRBJ2-6; no reliable D call. The CDR3 is 18 residues long. Trimming shortened V by 3 bases and J by 0 bases, and 15 bases separated the two germline ends. CDR3 coding DNA: TGTGCCAGCAGTTTTTCAAAGGGTGTAGGCTCTGGGGCCAACGTCCTGACTTTC. Translation gives CASSFSKGVGSGANVLTF.

J is TRBJ2-1 and V is TRBV9; D is unresolved. The J call could be wrong; TRBJ2-7 is a better fit for the DNA end. The CDR3 is 16 amino acids. CDR1 is SGDLS and CDR2 is YYNGEE in the germline V gene. The CDR3 loop reads CASSVDFRSSGNEQYF. CDR3 in DNA: TGTGCCAGCAGCGTAGATTTCAGGAGCTCAGGCAATGAGCAGTACTTC.

The chain employs TRBV6-1 and TRBJ2-7, with D perhaps TRBD2 (5 bases). Trimming took 6 bases from V and 3 from J, leaving 15 bases between them. The CDR3 is 14 residues long. Per the germline V gene, CDR1 is MNHNS and CDR2 is SASEGT. The CDR3 nucleotides read TGTGCCAGCAGCAAAAACCTCGGGGTCTACGAGCAGTACTTC. Amino acid sequence: CASSKNLGVYEQYF.

This clonotype was seen a few times. V and J are TRBV29-1 and TRBJ1-2, with 9 bases fitting TRBD1. CDR1 is SQVTM, CDR2 ANQGSEA, per germline. The CDR3 contains 14 residues. V was pared by 3 bases and J by 3 bases, with 5 bases of the junction left unmatched. The CDR3 DNA is TGCAGCGTTGATTGGACAGGGGCTGACTATGGCTACACCTTC. Translated, it gives CSVDWTGADYGYTF.

The chain is built from TRBV28 and TRBJ2-1; 9 bases map to TRBD2. Germline loops: CDR1 MDHEN, CDR2 SYDVKM. The CDR3 runs 16 residues. V lost 5 bases, J lost 0 bases, and 5 bases stayed unmatched. CDR3 nucleotide sequence: TGTGCCAGCAGTCATAGCGGGGGTGACTCCTACAATGAGCAGTTCTTC. This gives the protein CASSHSGGDSYNEQFF.

The chain joins TRBV7-8 to TRBJ1-5; 9 bases map to TRBD1. CDR3 size: 17 residues. Per germline, CDR1 SGHVS and CDR2 FQNEAQ. V lost 4 bases and J lost 3; bases outside the gene matches: 10. CDR3 loop: CASSSGTGKEVNQPQHF. Here the CDR3 DNA reads TGTGCCAGCAGCTCGGGGACAGGGAAAGAGGTCAATCAGCCCCAGCATTTT.

At least ten counts were recorded for this clonotype. The junction shows a germline mismatch at one end, possibly a read error. The rearrangement joins TRBV7-2 to TRBJ1-5; D not certain. Germline CDR1 reads SGHTA; CDR2 reads FQGNSA. The CDR3 is made up of 15 amino acids. The CDR3 bases are TGCGCCAGCAGCTTGGAAGGTTTAAGCAATCAGCCCCAGCATTTT. Protein: CASSLEGLSNQPQHF.

This chain joins TRBV7-2 and TRBJ2-3; D is uncertain. V lost 2 bases, J lost 2 bases, and 8 bases lay in between. Looked up from germline, CDR1 is SGHTA and CDR2 is FQGNSA. CDR3 size: 14 residues. Written as DNA, the CDR3 is TGTGCCAGCAGCTTATGGCAGACCACAGATACGCAGTATTTT. Protein: CASSLWQTTDTQYF. Together with reference TRBV7-2 and TRBJ2-3, the CDR3 gives the full variable domain: GAGVSQSPSNKVTEKGKDVELRCDPISGHTALYWYRQSLGQGLEFLIYFQGNSAPDKSGLPSDRFSAERTGGSVSTLTIQRTQQEDSAVYLCASSLWQTTDTQYFGPGTRLTVL.

This chain uses TRBV7-9 with TRBJ2-4; TRBD1 or TRBD2 may be the D gene (5 bases each). This CDR3 contains 17 residues. Germline loops: CDR1 SEHNR, CDR2 FQNEAQ (reference sequence). V lost 4 bases and J lost 0, with 16 bases in between. This CDR3 is CASSSDRGGLAKNIQYF. The DNA for the CDR3 is TGTGCCAGCAGCTCCGACCGGGGCGGGCTAGCCAAAAACATTCAGTACTTC.

The CDR3 loop reads CASRQDLYEQYF. The CDR3 DNA reads as TGTGCCAGCAGACAGGACCTCTACGAGCAGTACTTC. This chain uses TRBV28 with TRBJ2-7; TRBD1 might be the D (5 bases). V lost 6 bases, J lost 3 bases, and 9 bases lay in between. Germline V lookup: CDR1 MDHEN, CDR2 SYDVKM. The CDR3 is 12 amino acids.

This clonotype has just a few counts. The chain joins TRBV6-5 to TRBJ1-2, with 11 bases fitting TRBD1. J gave up 3 bases and V 10 bases, and 7 bases lay outside the gene matches. Germline CDR1 and CDR2: MNHEY and SVGAGI. The CDR3 consists of 14 residues. CDR3 region: CATFRTGGDYGYTF. The CDR3 nucleotides are TGTGCCACCTTTAGGACAGGGGGCGACTATGGCTACACCTTC.

The J gene is TRBJ1-2, the V gene TRBV7-2; D is ambiguous. This CDR3 has 13 amino acids. Germline V gene lookup returns CDR1 SGHTA and CDR2 FQGNSA. V lost 7 bases to trimming and J lost 7 bases, with 16 bases between them. Here the CDR3 DNA reads TGTGCCAGCACCCTCCCCGGTCCTTTTGGCTACACCTTC. It encodes CASTLPGPFGYTF.

The table lists this clonotype with a few counts. The chain has TRBV7-2 and TRBJ2-1, with a tentative D call TRBD2 (6 bases). CDR1 SGHTA and CDR2 FQGNSA come from the germline V gene. The CDR3 contains 15 residues. Trimming left V 5 bases short and J 3 bases short, with 14 bases between. The CDR3 here is CASSRVVGGYNEQFF. For the CDR3, the DNA is TGTGCCAGCAGCCGGGTGGTGGGGGGCTACAATGAGCAGTTCTTC.

The chain couples TRBV20-1 to TRBJ2-3; possible D gene TRBD1, 6 bases. Per the germline V gene, CDR1 is DFQATT and CDR2 is SNEGSKA (reference sequence). This CDR3 has 17 residues. Trimming took off 3 bases at V and 1 base at J, with 20 bases between the two ends. Here the CDR3 reads CSASPQGGGLRTDTQYF. CDR3 bases: TGCAGTGCTAGTCCACAGGGTGGAGGTCTACGCACAGATACGCAGTATTTT.

This sequence joins TRBV7-2 and TRBJ2-3, with D perhaps matching TRBD1 or TRBD2 (5 bases each). Germline V gene lookup returns CDR1 SGHTA and CDR2 FQGNSA. Trimming took off 2 bases at V and 3 bases at J, with 12 bases between the two ends. The CDR3 totals 15 residues. The CDR3 bases are TGTGCCAGCAGCTTAATCCAGGGAGCGACAGATACGCAGTATTTT. Translated: CASSLIQGATDTQYF.

V gene TRBV27 combines with J gene TRBJ2-3, with D unclear. V gave up 3 bases and J gave up 4 bases, with 11 bases separating them. The germline V gene has CDR1 MNHEY and CDR2 SMNVEV (reference sequence). CDR3 length: 14 residues. CDR3 nucleotide sequence: TGTGCCAGCAGTTTCTCCCCGGGCCCAGATACGCAGTATTTT. As protein: CASSFSPGPDTQYF.

This chain joins TRBV20-1 and TRBJ2-3; perhaps TRBD2 as D (6 bases). V lost 4 bases, J lost 0 bases, and 11 bases lay in between. CDR1 is DFQATT, CDR2 SNEGSKA, per germline (reference sequence). This CDR3 is 14 amino acids long. The CDR3, as DNA: TGCAGTGCTACTGGGGGGTATAGCACAGATACGCAGTATTTT. This sequence encodes CSATGGYSTDTQYF.

This clonotype occurred a few times. The genes are TRBV27 and TRBJ2-5; D is possibly TRBD2 (7 bases). The germline CDR1 and CDR2 sequences are MNHEY and SMNVEV (reference sequence). V shed 7 bases and J shed 4 bases, with 13 bases lying between them. The CDR3 loop spans 13 amino acids. The CDR3 spells CASKYGGAETQYF. DNA for the CDR3: TGTGCCAGCAAGTATGGGGGGGCAGAGACCCAGTACTTC.

Written as DNA, the CDR3 is TGTGCCAGCAGTTTAGCGGTCGACATAGCCTACGAGCAGTACTTC. This sequence encodes CASSLAVDIAYEQYF. This chain joins TRBV28 and TRBJ2-7; no clear D gene. The CDR3 sequence is 15 residues long. Trimming left V 2 bases short and J 2 bases short, with 13 bases between. Germline CDR1 MDHEN, CDR2 SYDVKM.

The chain links TRBV7-2 to TRBJ2-3; 10 bases match TRBD1. Germline CDR1 and CDR2: SGHTA and FQGNSA. The length of the CDR3 is 17 residues. With V trimmed by 2 bases and J by 2 bases, 7 bases remained unmatched. The CDR3 here is CASSLRGQGMNTDTQYF. CDR3 nucleotides: TGTGCCAGCAGCTTACGGGGACAGGGGATGAACACAGATACGCAGTATTTT. Supplemented by reference TRBV7-2 and TRBJ2-3, the full variable domain reads GAGVSQSPSNKVTEKGKDVELRCDPISGHTALYWYRQSLGQGLEFLIYFQGNSAPDKSGLPSDRFSAERTGGSVSTLTIQRTQQEDSAVYLCASSLRGQGMNTDTQYFGPGTRLTVL.

The rearrangement joins TRBV15 to TRBJ1-2; unclear D gene. Trimming removed 0 bases from V and 5 bases from J, with 13 bases in between. Germline V gives CDR1 LNHNV, CDR2 YYDKDF (reference sequence). The CDR3 has 15 residues. The CDR3 bases are TGTGCCACCAGCAGAGATAACCTAAACGCTTATGGCTACACCTTC. This encodes CATSRDNLNAYGYTF. Complete variable domain (other parts from reference TRBV15 and TRBJ1-2): DAMVIQNPRYQVTQFGKPVTLSCSQTLNHNVMYWYQQKSSQAPKLLFHYYDKDFNNEADTPDNFQSRRPNTSFCFLDIRSPGLGDTAMYLCATSRDNLNAYGYTFGSGTRLTVV.

The V call is TRBV7-2, the J call TRBJ2-5; D possibly corresponds to TRBD2 (7 bases). With 5 bases removed from V and 5 bases from J, the gap between germline ends came to 15 bases. The CDR3 consists of 14 residues. In germline, CDR1 is SGHTA, CDR2 FQGNSA. In nucleotides, the CDR3 is TGTGCCAGCAGCCCAAGGGGGGGTTTTGAGACCCAGTACTTC. It encodes CASSPRGGFETQYF.